This T cell receptor (beta chain) was captured by sequencing in a study of cytomegalovirus exposure and HLA in healthy donors. Study-wide results and limits: Prior analysis indicated that the majority of TCR beta V segments exhibited productivity approximately 87% or approximately 30% of the time.

PCR amplification relied on 60 Vbeta primers (plus 13 Jbeta primers). Original methodology: Approximately 79 million unique TCR beta chains, about 10 million of them shared, were counted by a later analysis. Sequencing used immunoSEQ multiplex PCR; TCRdb keeps in-frame clones, though not all of them. The DNA was the basis for D and trimming; V, J and clone size are from that table. The profile shows 200,000 or so clones, roughly four fifths of them singletons. On this clone: Antigen: not known.

The CDR3 sequence is 18 residues long. J gave up 2 bases and V 4 bases, and 13 bases lay outside the gene matches. Germline loops: CDR1 SGDLS, CDR2 YYNGEE. This TCR derives from a boy younger than 10 in good health and CMV-seronegative. The V call is TRBV9, the J call TRBJ2-3; TRBD2 matches 10 bases. Sample: PBMCs. The CDR3 spells CASSPRSASGGHTDTQYF. Here the CDR3 DNA reads TGTGCCAGCAGCCCCAGGTCGGCTAGCGGGGGTCACACAGATACGCAGTATTTT.